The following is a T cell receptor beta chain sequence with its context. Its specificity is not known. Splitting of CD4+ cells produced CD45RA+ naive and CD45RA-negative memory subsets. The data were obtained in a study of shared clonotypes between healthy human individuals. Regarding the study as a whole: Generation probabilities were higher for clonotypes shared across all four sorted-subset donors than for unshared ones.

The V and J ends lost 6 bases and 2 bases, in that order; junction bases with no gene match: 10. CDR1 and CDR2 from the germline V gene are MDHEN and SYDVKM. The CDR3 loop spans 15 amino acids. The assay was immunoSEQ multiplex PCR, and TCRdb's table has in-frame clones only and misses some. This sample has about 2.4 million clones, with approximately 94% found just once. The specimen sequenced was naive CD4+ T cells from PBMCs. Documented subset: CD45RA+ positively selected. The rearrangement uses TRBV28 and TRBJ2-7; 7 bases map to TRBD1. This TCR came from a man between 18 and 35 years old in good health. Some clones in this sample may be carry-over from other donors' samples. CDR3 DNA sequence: TGTGCCAGCAGAACTATAACAGGGGTTCCCTACGAGCAGTACTTC. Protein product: CASRTITGVPYEQYF.